This passage covers 32 T cell receptor beta chains from one sample sequenced in a study of T cell responses to AZD1222 COVID-19 vaccine. This table comes from immunoSEQ multiplex PCR, and its TCRdb copy is limited to in-frame clones, with some not included. The data contain some 150,000 clones, under 95% of them singletons. The sample in question was peripheral blood, obtained on day 0 of AZD1222 vaccination. The receptors were gathered from an adult in good health.

The rearrangement joins TRBV3-1 (or the pseudogene TRBV3-2) to TRBJ1-2; D call uncertain. Germline values: CDR1 LGHDT, CDR2 YNNKEL (reference sequence). The CDR3 has 15 amino acids. V lost 0 bases and J lost 4, with 12 bases in between. The CDR3, as DNA: TGTGCCAGCAGCCAAGATAGGCGGAGGGTCTATGGCTACACCTTC. It translates to CASSQDRRRVYGYTF.

This sequence joins TRBV7-8 and TRBJ1-6, with D possibly matching TRBD1 (6 bases). Germline V gene sequence: CDR1 SGHVS, CDR2 FQNEAQ. Trimming left V 1 base short and J 14 bases short, with 9 bases between. There are 12 residues in the CDR3. This CDR3 is CASSLGGAALHF. The CDR3 DNA follows: TGTGCCAGCAGCTTAGGGGGGGCGGCCCTCCACTTT.

The J gene is TRBJ1-3, the V gene TRBV6-2 or TRBV6-3, with D hard to call. CDR1 and CDR2 (germline): MNHEY, SVGEGT. V was clipped by 5 bases and J by 6 bases, with 8 bases between them. The CDR3 consists of 12 residues. This CDR3 is CASSLNINTIYF. In DNA, the CDR3 is TGTGCCAGCAGTCTGAACATAAACACCATATATTTT.

V and J are TRBV9 and TRBJ2-7; possible D gene TRBD2, 6 bases. The V gene's germline CDR1 is SGDLS and CDR2 YYNGEE. The CDR3 is made up of 14 amino acids. The ends were cut back, 0 bases at V and 3 bases at J, with 10 bases in the middle. For the CDR3, the DNA is TGTGCCAGCAGCGTAGGGGGGGATTTCTACGAGCAGTACTTC. Translated, it gives CASSVGGDFYEQYF. The full variable domain, in which reference TRBV9 and TRBJ2-7 provide the parts outside the CDR3, is DSGVTQTPKHLITATGQRVTLRCSPRSGDLSVYWYQQSLDQGLQFLIQYYNGEERAKGNILERFSAQQFPDLHSELNLSSLELGDSALYFCASSVGGDFYEQYFGPGTRLTVT.

V and J are TRBV18 and TRBJ1-1; D is possibly TRBD1 (5 bases). Germline CDR1 KGHSH, CDR2 LQKENI. The CDR3 covers 12 residues. The V and J ends lost 3 bases and 9 bases respectively, with 11 bases between them. The CDR3 nucleotides are TGTGCCAGCTCACCGGGGCCTGCCAAAGCTTTCTTT. Residues: CASSPGPAKAFF. The full variable domain, its missing parts supplied by reference TRBV18 and TRBJ1-1, is NAGVMQNPRHLVRRRGQEARLRCSPMKGHSHVYWYRQLPEEGLKFMVYLQKENIIDESGMPKERFSAEFPKEGPSILRIQQVVRGDSAAYFCASSPGPAKAFFGQGTRLTVV.

This rearrangement joins TRBV11-3 to TRBJ2-7; tentatively, D is TRBD1 (6 bases). The germline V gene has CDR1 SGHNT and CDR2 YENEEA. The CDR3 has 13 residues. Trimming left V 4 bases short and J 3 bases short, with 10 bases between. CDR3 nucleotide sequence: TGTGCCAGCAGCTCGAAACAGGGCTACGAGCAGTACTTC. Its protein is CASSSKQGYEQYF.

This clone has only one observation. This chain uses TRBV27 with TRBJ2-7; D possibly corresponds to TRBD2 (7 bases). This CDR3 region has 15 residues. V was cut by 5 bases and J by 4 bases, with 18 bases left in between. Germline lookup yields CDR1 MNHEY and CDR2 SMNVEV (reference sequence). For the CDR3, the DNA is TGTGCCAGCAGTCCGTCAGGCGGGGGCTTGTACGAGCAGTACTTC. Amino acid sequence: CASSPSGGGLYEQYF.

The chain is built from TRBV4-1 and TRBJ1-1; D is possibly TRBD1 (6 bases). The CDR3 is 19 residues long. V was cut by 0 bases and J by 1 base, with 21 bases left in between. Germline values: CDR1 MGHRA, CDR2 YSYEKL. DNA for the CDR3: TGCGCCAGCAGCCAAGATTCCGTGGGGGCAATACACTGGAACACTGAAGCTTTCTTT. Translated, it gives CASSQDSVGAIHWNTEAFF.

This chain connects TRBV28 to TRBJ2-1, with 7 nucleotides matching TRBD1. Trimming cost V 6 bases and J 0 bases; bases outside gene matches: 11. The CDR3 length is 17 residues. CDR1 MDHEN and CDR2 SYDVKM come from the germline V gene. As DNA, the CDR3 is TGTGCCAGCAGCTCGGGACAGCTCATCTTCTCCTACAATGAGCAGTTCTTC. Amino acid sequence: CASSSGQLIFSYNEQFF.

This CDR3 reads CASSQSGRVGEQYF. The CDR3 nucleotides read TGTGCCAGCAGCCAATCAGGGCGTGTAGGCGAGCAGTACTTC. The J gene is TRBJ2-7, the V gene TRBV3-1 (or the pseudogene TRBV3-2), with D possibly matching TRBD1 (5 bases). Germline V gene lookup returns CDR1 LGHDT and CDR2 YNNKEL (reference sequence). The V end lost 2 bases, the J end lost 6 bases, and 14 bases lay between the germline ends. This CDR3 is built from 14 residues.

The rearrangement uses TRBV11-3 and TRBJ1-2, with a possible D match to TRBD1 (5 bases). Trimming pared 5 bases from V and 8 bases from J, leaving 21 bases between. The length of the CDR3 is 15 residues. In germline, CDR1 is SGHNT, CDR2 YENEEA. CDR3 DNA sequence: TGTGCCAGCAGCCATGGGACTCCGCGCCTGGGCGGCTACACCTTC. This encodes CASSHGTPRLGGYTF.

This sequence joins TRBV5-1 and TRBJ2-6; D unresolved. Trimming took off 0 bases at V and 3 bases at J, with 13 bases between the two ends. Germline CDR1 SGHRS, CDR2 YFSETQ. This CDR3 is 17 amino acids long. CDR3 in DNA: TGCGCCAGCAGCTTGGCGTCCGCGGATTATGGGGCCAACGTCCTGACTTTC. Protein: CASSLASADYGANVLTF.

The sample holds one count of this clone. The chain carries TRBV30 and TRBJ1-1; weak D call: TRBD1 (6 bases). The V and J ends lost 4 bases and 5 bases respectively, with 14 bases between them. CDR3 length equals 13 residues. The germline V gene has CDR1 GTSNPN and CDR2 SVGIG (reference sequence). The CDR3, as DNA: TGTGCCTGGAAGGCAGGGGTGGTAACTGAAGCTTTCTTT. This translates into CAWKAGVVTEAFF.

The chain uses TRBV6-2 or TRBV6-3 and TRBJ1-3; a possible D gene is TRBD1 (6 bases). V was shortened by 6 bases and J by 0 bases, with 24 bases between the two germline ends. Germline values: CDR1 MNHEY, CDR2 SVGEGT. This CDR3 is built from 19 residues. DNA of the CDR3: TGTGCCAGCAGCTCCCCGGACAGAATTATCAGCCTCTCTGGAAACACCATATATTTT. It specifies CASSSPDRIISLSGNTIYF.

J is TRBJ1-1 and V is TRBV7-9, with D tentatively TRBD1 (6 bases). CDR1 and CDR2 (germline): SEHNR, FQNEAQ (reference sequence). The CDR3 has 13 amino acids. Trimming removed 4 bases from V and 8 bases from J, with 14 bases in between. The CDR3 reads CASSSHGQREAFF. CDR3 in DNA: TGTGCCAGCAGCTCCCACGGACAGCGGGAAGCTTTCTTT.

The chain links TRBV5-4 to TRBJ1-2; 10 bases fit TRBD1. This CDR3 contains 13 residues. Germline lookup yields CDR1 SGHNT and CDR2 YYREEE (reference sequence). V was pared by 3 bases and J by 8 bases, with 4 bases of the junction left unmatched. The CDR3 protein is CASSYDRGLGYTF. In DNA form, the CDR3 reads TGTGCCAGCAGCTACGACAGGGGGCTCGGCTACACCTTC. The complete variable domain, with remaining parts taken from reference TRBV5-4 and TRBJ1-2, reads ETGVTQSPTHLIKTRGQQVTLRCSSQSGHNTVSWYQQALGQGPQFIFQYYREEENGRGNFPPRFSGLQFPNYSSELNVNALELDDSALYLCASSYDRGLGYTFGSGTRLTVV.

The rearrangement joins TRBV4-1 to TRBJ1-5; D is unresolved. This CDR3 has 17 amino acids. V shed 3 bases and J shed 0 bases, with 15 bases lying between them. CDR1 and CDR2 from the germline V gene are MGHRA and YSYEKL. In nucleotides, the CDR3 is TGCGCCAGCAGCCATGGGAGGAGGCAGTATAGCAATCAGCCCCAGCATTTT. It translates to CASSHGRRQYSNQPQHF.

This chain uses TRBV6-5 with TRBJ2-1; no reliable D call. The CDR3 extends over 13 amino acids. Trimming took off 9 bases at V and 0 bases at J, with 9 bases between the two ends. Looked up from germline, CDR1 is MNHEY and CDR2 is SVGAGI. CDR3 amino acids: CASFRSSYNEQFF. CDR3 coding DNA: TGTGCCAGTTTCAGGAGCTCCTACAATGAGCAGTTCTTC.

The chain joins TRBV24-1 to TRBJ1-1, with D unresolved. Trimming cost V 6 bases and J 4 bases, with 11 bases left between them. CDR1 is KGHDR and CDR2 is SFDVKD in the germline V gene. The CDR3 consists of 13 residues. This CDR3 reads CATSTWGFTEAFF. DNA for the CDR3: TGTGCCACCAGTACTTGGGGTTTCACTGAAGCTTTCTTT.

The chain recombines TRBV30 with TRBJ1-6; maybe TRBD1 (5 bases). This CDR3 is 14 amino acids long. Germline loops: CDR1 GTSNPN, CDR2 SVGIG (reference sequence). The V end was cut by 0 bases, the J end by 7 bases, with 10 bases between. The CDR3 is CAWSVGASNSPLHF. In DNA form, the CDR3 reads TGTGCCTGGAGTGTTGGGGCCTCAAATTCACCCCTCCACTTT. Together with reference TRBV30 and TRBJ1-6, the CDR3 gives the full variable domain: SQTIHQWPATLVQPVGSPLSLECTVEGTSNPNLYWYRQAAGRGLQLLFYSVGIGQISSEVPQNLSASRPQDRQFILSSKKLLLSDSGFYLCAWSVGASNSPLHFGNGTRLTVT.

Here the CDR3 reads CASSFDSNQPQHF. As DNA, the CDR3 is TGTGCCAGCAGCTTTGACAGCAATCAGCCCCAGCATTTT. The chain links TRBV6-5 to TRBJ1-5; D is uncertain. Germline values: CDR1 MNHEY, CDR2 SVGAGI. The CDR3 spans 13 residues. V dropped 6 bases and J dropped 1 base, with 7 bases sitting between them.

The chain is built from TRBV29-1 and TRBJ2-7, with no clear D. This CDR3 contains 18 residues. Trimming took 0 bases from V and 0 from J, leaving 21 bases between them. The germline V gene has CDR1 SQVTM and CDR2 ANQGSEA. The CDR3 here is CSVEDQALLSSISYEQYF. The DNA of the CDR3 is TGCAGCGTTGAAGATCAAGCCCTCCTGAGCTCCATCTCCTACGAGCAGTACTTC.

The chain employs TRBV21-1 and TRBJ2-2; no check of the table's D call, TRBD2, against the DNA was made. TRBV21-1 is described as a pseudogene. The CDR3 has 14 amino acids. The CDR3 here is CASSNTENTGELFF. The CDR3 DNA follows: TGTGCCAGCAGCAATACTGAAAACACCGGGGAGCTGTTTTTT.

The genes are TRBV5-8 and TRBJ1-1; D perhaps matches TRBD1 (5 bases). V was pared by 2 bases and J by 3 bases, with 14 bases between. Germline V gene lookup returns CDR1 SGHTS and CDR2 YDEGEE. This CDR3 region has 15 residues. The CDR3 nucleotides read TGTGCCAGCAGCTTCCAGGGAGGGATGGACACTGAAGCTTTCTTT. Translation: CASSFQGGMDTEAFF.

CDR3 protein: CASSQTGSTEAFF. Written as DNA, the CDR3 is TGCGCCAGCAGCCAAACAGGGTCCACTGAAGCTTTCTTT. The V gene is TRBV4-3, the J gene TRBJ1-1; possibly TRBD1 for D (6 bases). This CDR3 has 13 residues. CDR1 LGHNA and CDR2 YSLEER come from the germline V gene. V was pared by 2 bases and J by 4 bases, with 8 bases between.

In this sample, this clone turned up once. The chain recombines TRBV2 with TRBJ1-4; tentatively, D is TRBD1 (5 bases). Germline V gives CDR1 SNHLY, CDR2 FYNNEI. The CDR3 totals 14 residues. V lost 7 bases and J 8 bases, leaving 17 bases between the germline ends. CDR3 residues: CASNPGLGWEKLFF. Written as DNA, the CDR3 is TGTGCCAGCAATCCGGGACTCGGGTGGGAAAAACTGTTTTTT.

The chain carries TRBV3-1 (or the pseudogene TRBV3-2) and TRBJ1-5; no clear D gene. Germline assignment: CDR1 LGHDT and CDR2 YNNKEL (reference sequence). V was cut by 0 bases and J by 8 bases, with 17 bases left in between. The CDR3 is made up of 16 amino acids. The CDR3 nucleotides read TGTGCCAGCAGCCAAGATCTGAACCCCGGGCGGGAGCCCCAGCATTTT. Its translation is CASSQDLNPGREPQHF.

The chain employs TRBV2 and TRBJ1-2; D is unresolved. CDR3 size: 12 residues. Trimming removed 4 bases at V and 2 bases at J, with 5 bases between. Germline V gene sequence: CDR1 SNHLY, CDR2 FYNNEI. CDR3 in DNA: TGTGCCAGCAGTGTAGAAAACTATGGCTACACCTTC. Its translation: CASSVENYGYTF.

The chain has TRBV11-3 and TRBJ1-3; D gene uncertain. The CDR3 has 16 residues. Germline values: CDR1 SGHNT, CDR2 YENEEA. V was pared by 1 base and J by 0 bases, with 10 bases between. The CDR3 protein is CASSLVRISSGNTIYF. As DNA, the CDR3 is TGTGCCAGCAGCTTAGTCCGAATTAGCTCTGGAAACACCATATATTTT. Looking up the rest from reference TRBV11-3 and TRBJ1-3 gives the full variable domain: EAGVVQSPRYKIIEKKQPVAFWCNPISGHNTLYWYLQNLGQGPELLIRYENEEAVDDSQLPKDRFSAERLKGVDSTLKIQPAELGDSAVYLCASSLVRISSGNTIYFGEGSWLTVV.

The V gene is TRBV11-3, the J gene TRBJ1-1; D is possibly TRBD1 (6 bases). The CDR3 runs 15 residues. V shed 2 bases and J shed 5 bases, with 15 bases lying between them. CDR1 is SGHNT and CDR2 is YENEEA in the germline V gene. In DNA form, the CDR3 reads TGTGCCAGCAGCTTATTACAAGGACAGTTGACTGAAGCTTTCTTT. Protein: CASSLLQGQLTEAFF.

The genes are TRBV7-8 and TRBJ1-3; D gene uncertain. The length of the CDR3 is 19 residues. V was clipped by 2 bases and J by 4 bases, with 24 bases between them. Germline V gene lookup returns CDR1 SGHVS and CDR2 FQNEAQ. The CDR3 sequence is CASSLYRIPNQAIGNTIYF. DNA for the CDR3: TGTGCCAGCAGCTTATATAGGATCCCCAATCAGGCCATCGGAAACACCATATATTTT.

The rearrangement uses TRBV7-2 and TRBJ1-3; no definite D call. V was pared by 2 bases and J by 2 bases, with 10 bases between. Germline V lookup: CDR1 SGHTA, CDR2 FQGNSA. The CDR3 is made up of 15 amino acids. The CDR3 region has the DNA TGTGCCAGCAGCTTATTACGTAGTACTGGAAACACCATATATTTT. Translating gives CASSLLRSTGNTIYF. The full variable domain, completed using reference TRBV7-2 and TRBJ1-3, is GAGVSQSPSNKVTEKGKDVELRCDPISGHTALYWYRQSLGQGLEFLIYFQGNSAPDKSGLPSDRFSAERTGGSVSTLTIQRTQQEDSAVYLCASSLLRSTGNTIYFGEGSWLTVV.